This TCR beta chain originates from a study of T-cell reconstitution after alpha-beta-depleted transplantation in children. Study-level points and caveats: Several hundred expanded graft clones reportedly supplied alpha-beta T cells about two months after transplant.

Unique molecular identifiers were incorporated into the prepared TCRbeta library. One entry per CDR3 protein, called by TCRdb with MiXCR from the PCR reads. Of hundreds of thousands of distinct CDR3 sequences listed, approximately 10% are singletons. The CDR3 covers 14 residues. Germline-derived CDR1 and CDR2 are PRHDT and FYEKMQ (reference sequence). The V gene end was trimmed by 7 bases and the J gene end by 5 bases; junction bases not matched to a gene: 7. In its sample, this clonotype was seen many times. Its cognate antigen is unknown. This rearrangement joins TRBV13 to TRBJ2-1; 8 bases map to TRBD2. Sequencing was performed on PBMCs, taken before TCRalphabeta/CD19-depleted stem cell transplant. The receptor was isolated from a child younger than 10 with inherited bone marrow failure, due to receive a stem cell transplant. The CDR3 here is CASKSTSANNEQFF. CDR3 coding DNA: TGTGCCAGCAAGTCGACTAGCGCAAACAATGAGCAGTTCTTC. The full variable domain, its missing parts supplied by reference TRBV13 and TRBJ2-1, is AAGVIQSPRHLIKEKRETATLKCYPIPRHDTVYWYQQGPGQDPQFLISFYEKMQSDKGSIPDRFSAQQFSDYHSELNMSSLELGDSALYFCASKSTSANNEQFFGPGTRLTVL.